This T cell receptor beta chain was sequenced in a study of identical twins. TCRdb called the 5' RACE reads again in MiXCR, with one record for every CDR3 protein. The table lists around 670,000 distinct CDR3 sequences, around 6.1% of them singletons, with approximately 2% in the top ten. Study findings and constraints: There was more out-of-frame TCR alpha sharing in monozygotic twins than models estimated.

This CDR3 is 12 amino acids long. V was trimmed by 5 bases and J by 4 bases, leaving 8 bases between them. This clonotype was observed at least ten times. Its antigen is currently unknown. J is TRBJ2-5 and V is TRBV12-3 or TRBV12-4; no reliable D call. Input material: naive T cells sorted from blood. The clonotype comes from a man between 18 and 35 years old in good health. The chain's CDR3 is CASSGTLETQYF. The CDR3 coding sequence is TGTGCCAGCAGTGGCACCCTAGAGACCCAGTACTTC.